This is a list of T cell receptor beta chains from one sample in a study of Ad26.COV2.S vaccination and SARS-CoV-2 variants. Profiled with immunoSEQ multiplex PCR; TCRdb holds only in-frame clones, not every one. The table has approximately 350,000 clones, approximately 83% seen once. The material was peripheral blood, obtained in a trial of Ad26.COV2.S vaccine versus placebo. The receptors stem from a person aged 18-65 years who received the Ad26.COV2.S COVID-19 vaccine or a placebo. Both conserved end residues are part of each CDR3. The order of the fields is CDR3 length, D gene, J gene, clone size, V gene, CDR3 DNA, CDR3 protein. A D gene is named only where the DNA matches it firmly. Only part of the rows carry a size: once, few, many, or a class if the clone is expanded.

13 TRBD1 TRBJ2-7 few TRBV27 TGTGCCAGCAGTCAGGGACAGGGCTACGAGCAGTACTTC CASSQGQGYEQYF
12 - TRBJ2-3 - TRBV7-3 TGTGCCAGCAGCCACCTCGAAGATACGCAGTATTTT CASSHLEDTQYF
16 - TRBJ2-3 - TRBV21-1 TGTGCCAGCAGCAAAGGGACGGGGAAAAGCACAGATACGCAGTATTTT CASSKGTGKSTDTQYF
14 - TRBJ1-1 - TRBV10-3 TGTGCCATCAAGCGGGACAACTCGAACACTGAAGCTTTCTTT CAIKRDNSNTEAFF
13 - TRBJ1-2 - TRBV11-2 TGTGCCAGCAGCTTAGAGGGGTGGTATGGCTACACCTTC CASSLEGWYGYTF
14 TRBD2 TRBJ2-5 many TRBV5-6 TGTGCCAGCAGCCGAGCGGGAGAGGGAGAGACCCAGTACTTC CASSRAGEGETQYF
16 TRBD2 TRBJ2-5 - TRBV28 TGTGCCAGCAGGCCCTATAGCGGGAGTAATCTAGAGACCCAGTACTTC CASRPYSGSNLETQYF
15 - TRBJ1-1 - TRBV3-1/TRBV3-2 TGTGCCAGCAGCCAGGTTGACGGTTGGGGCACTGAAGCTTTCTTT CASSQVDGWGTEAFF
15 TRBD2 TRBJ2-2 once TRBV7-2 TGTGCCAGCAGCCTAGCGGGAGTCTACACCGGGGAGCTGTTTTTT CASSLAGVYTGELFF
14 TRBD1 TRBJ1-2 - TRBV6-2/TRBV6-3 TGTGCCAGCAGTCGACAGGGGGCCAACTATGGCTACACCTTC CASSRQGANYGYTF
14 - TRBJ1-1 - TRBV6-5 TGTGCCAGCAGTTCCGCCAGACTGAACACTGAAGCTTTCTTT CASSSARLNTEAFF
12 - TRBJ1-2 - TRBV5-1 TGCGCCAGCAGCTTTTCCCACTATGGCTACACCTTC CASSFSHYGYTF
15 TRBD1 TRBJ1-1 - TRBV7-2 TGTGCCAGCAGCTTAGTGGGGACAGGGGGCGTGGAAGCTTTCTTT CASSLVGTGGVEAFF
15 - TRBJ1-1 - TRBV6-5 TGTGCCAGCAGCGGGGCAGGCAAAGAAGGGACTGAAGCTTTCTTT CASSGAGKEGTEAFF
18 TRBD1 TRBJ2-1 - TRBV5-1 TGCGCCAGCAGCTCCCTACTACACCCGGGACAGGGGATCCATGAGCAGTTCTTC CASSSLLHPGQGIHEQFF
15 - TRBJ1-2 - TRBV7-9 TGTGCCAGCAGCTTAGGGAGGGAAAGGAGCTATGGCTACACCTTC CASSLGRERSYGYTF
16 - TRBJ1-1 - TRBV5-1 TGCGCCAGCAGCTTGGGGGGGGCGCAGGAGAACACTGAAGCTTTCTTT CASSLGGAQENTEAFF
17 - TRBJ2-6 - TRBV7-9 TGTGCCAGCAGCTTTCGTGGACGAAGCTCTGGGGCCAACGTCCTGACTTTC CASSFRGRSSGANVLTF
14 - TRBJ2-1 - TRBV7-9 TGTGCCAGCACCGCTGGCAGGGGGGAAAATGAGCAGTTCTTC CASTAGRGENEQFF
13 - TRBJ1-2 - TRBV19 TGTGCCACCCGGACAGACATTAACTATGGCTACACCTTC CATRTDINYGYTF
14 TRBD1 TRBJ2-5 - TRBV18 TGTGCCAGCTCACCCGGACAGGGGAAAGAGACCCAGTACTTC CASSPGQGKETQYF
16 TRBD2 TRBJ2-5 - TRBV11-2 TGTGCCAGCAGCTCACCCTCCGGGACTAGGGAAGAGACCCAGTACTTC CASSSPSGTREETQYF
14 - TRBJ2-5 - TRBV4-1 TGCGCCAGCAGCCGCAAACAGGGTCTGGAGACCCAGTACTTC CASSRKQGLETQYF
16 TRBD2 TRBJ2-3 once TRBV19 TGTGCCAGTAAGGGACTAGCGGGGGGGCAAACAGATACGCAGTATTTT CASKGLAGGQTDTQYF
14 - TRBJ1-5 - TRBV19 TGTGCCAGTAGCCTACAGGGATGGGAACAGCCCCAGCATTTT CASSLQGWEQPQHF
15 TRBD1 TRBJ1-5 few TRBV5-1 TGCGCCAGCAGCTTGGGGGGACAGCAAAGTCAGCCCCAGCATTTT CASSLGGQQSQPQHF
12 - TRBJ1-4 - TRBV5-1 TGCGCCAGCAGCAGTCAGGGGGAAAAACTGTTTTTT CASSSQGEKLFF
16 TRBD2 TRBJ2-7 - TRBV11-2 TGTGCCAGCAGCTTGGGTTCGGGACTAGCGCGCTACGAGCAGTACTTC CASSLGSGLARYEQYF
13 - TRBJ2-2 - TRBV27 TGTGCCAGCAGTTTAATGAGCACCGGGGAGCTGTTTTTT CASSLMSTGELFF
15 - TRBJ1-2 - TRBV3-1/TRBV3-2 TGTGCCAGCAGCCAAGATTTAACAGGGATCGTAGGCTACACCTTC CASSQDLTGIVGYTF
14 - TRBJ1-1 - TRBV25-1 TGTGCCAGCAGCCCCGGGACACCCAACACTGAAGCTTTCTTT CASSPGTPNTEAFF
12 - TRBJ2-7 - TRBV30 TGTGCCTGGAGTGTAATAGGGTACGAGCAGTACTTC CAWSVIGYEQYF
16 TRBD2 TRBJ2-5 - TRBV18 TGTGCCAGCTCACCCACCCTAGCGGGGCTCCAAGAGACCCAGTACTTC CASSPTLAGLQETQYF
12 - TRBJ2-7 - TRBV6-2/TRBV6-3 TGTGCCAGCAGTCAGTGGATTGCCGAGCAGTACTTC CASSQWIAEQYF
15 - TRBJ1-2 - TRBV5-6 TGTGCCAGCAGCTCTAGCTTCCGGGGAATCTATGGCTACACCTTC CASSSSFRGIYGYTF
15 - TRBJ1-5 - TRBV24-1 TGTGCCACCAGTAGGGGTTCTGGGGTAAATCAGCCCCAGCATTTT CATSRGSGVNQPQHF
16 - TRBJ1-3 - TRBV28 TGTGCCAGCATTCCTGGGGGGGAGCAATCTGGAAACACCATATATTTT CASIPGGEQSGNTIYF
15 - TRBJ2-3 - TRBV27 TGTGCCAGCAGTTTGGGGTCCTGGAGCACAGATACGCAGTATTTT CASSLGSWSTDTQYF
16 TRBD2 TRBJ2-3 - TRBV5-1 TGCGCCAGCGTCGCTGTTAGCGGGAGGCGAGGGGATACGCAGTATTTT CASVAVSGRRGDTQYF